The clone carrying this T cell receptor (beta chain) has at least ten counts. The data stem from a study of patients and donors after allogeneic stem cell transplantation. TCRdb re-called the RT-PCR reads with MiXCR, one entry per CDR3 protein. The repertoire holds about 230,000 distinct CDR3 sequences, with around 14% as singletons. From germline, CDR1 is SGHDT and CDR2 YYEEEE. The CDR3 totals 15 residues. V was cut by 4 bases and J by 5 bases, with 18 bases left in between. The source of this sequence is a human donor who was either an allogeneic HSCT recipient or a stem cell or donor lymphocyte infusion donor (not recorded which). It is not recorded whose cells these are; they may come from a transplant donor. The chain combines TRBV5-6 with TRBJ2-5, with a tentative D call TRBD2 (6 bases). Input material: blood, either unsorted or a sorted T cell fraction (not recorded which). CDR3 residues: CASSLSGSSGETQYF. The CDR3 region has the DNA TGTGCCAGCAGCCTCAGCGGGTCTTCAGGGGAGACCCAGTACTTC.